A single T cell receptor (beta chain) is shown here with its context. The entry originates in a study of Graves' ophthalmopathy and Graves' hyperthyroidism. Amplification of TCR beta CDR3 regions used RNA transcripts. An initial RT-PCR round employing HTBI primers preceded a second-round multiplex PCR. TCRdb ran MiXCR on the multiplex PCR reads and lists one entry per CDR3 protein. The profile covers 660,000 or so distinct CDR3 sequences, with more than 40% appearing a single time and roughly 3.5% taken by the ten largest. This CDR3 has 15 amino acids. Germline V lookup: CDR1 SNHLY, CDR2 FYNNEI. The sequenced material came from peripheral blood. This clonotype was obtained from an adult man with Graves' ophthalmopathy. The rearrangement uses TRBV2 and TRBJ2-7, with TRBD2 matching over 11 bases. TRBJ2-1 explains the end of the DNA better; the J call may be wrong. CDR3 amino acids: CASSERTSGFYEQFF. CDR3 in DNA: TGTGCCAGCAGTGAACGGACTAGCGGGTTCTACGAGCAGTTCTTC.